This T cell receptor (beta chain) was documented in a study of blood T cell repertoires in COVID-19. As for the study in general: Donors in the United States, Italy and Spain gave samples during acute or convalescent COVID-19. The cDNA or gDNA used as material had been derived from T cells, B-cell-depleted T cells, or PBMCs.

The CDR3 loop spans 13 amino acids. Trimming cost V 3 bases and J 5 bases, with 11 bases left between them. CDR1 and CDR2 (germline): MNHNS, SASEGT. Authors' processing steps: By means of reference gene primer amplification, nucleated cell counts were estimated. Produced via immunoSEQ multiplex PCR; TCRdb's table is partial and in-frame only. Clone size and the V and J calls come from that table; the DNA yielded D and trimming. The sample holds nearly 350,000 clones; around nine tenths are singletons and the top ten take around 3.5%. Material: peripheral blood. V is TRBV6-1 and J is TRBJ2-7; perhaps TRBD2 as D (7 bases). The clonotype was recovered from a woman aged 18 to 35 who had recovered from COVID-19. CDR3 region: CASSEGGRNEQYV. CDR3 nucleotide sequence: TGTGCCAGCAGTGAGGGGGGGCGAAACGAGCAGTACGTC.